These 10 T cell receptor beta chains came from one sample sequenced in a study of T-cell memory formation after mild COVID-19. In TCRdb, the 5' RACE reads were re-called with MiXCR into one record per CDR3 protein. The sample records 120,000 or so distinct CDR3 sequences, over 15% being singletons. Sequencing was done on a sample of PBMCs or a T cell subset sorted from them (not recorded which). Every receptor here comes from a man between 18 and 29 years old who had mild COVID-19 (a few samples of this study predate the infection). Cell type and time point are not known.

This clonotype occurred many times. This chain uses TRBV5-1 with TRBJ2-3, with D hard to call. The V end lost 0 bases, the J end lost 6 bases, and 2 bases lay between the germline ends. CDR1 is SGHRS, CDR2 YFSETQ, per germline. This CDR3 spans 11 amino acids. The CDR3 reads CASSLEDTQYF. Written as DNA, the CDR3 is TGCGCCAGCAGCTTGGAGGATACGCAGTATTTT. Filled out from reference TRBV5-1 and TRBJ2-3, the complete variable domain reads KAGVTQTPRYLIKTRGQQVTLSCSPISGHRSVSWYQQTPGQGLQFLFEYFSETQRNKGNFPGRFSGRQFSNSRSEMNVSTLELGDSALYLCASSLEDTQYFGPGTRLTVL.

This clonotype was observed a single time. This sequence joins TRBV7-9 and TRBJ1-1; 7 nucleotides line up with TRBD1. Looked up from germline, CDR1 is SEHNR and CDR2 is FQNEAQ (reference sequence). The CDR3 covers 14 residues. J lost 3 bases, V lost 5 bases, and 6 bases had no gene match. Written as DNA, the CDR3 is TGTGCCAGCAGCCGGGACAGCGTGGACACTGAAGCTTTCTTT. Its translation: CASSRDSVDTEAFF.

This chain connects TRBV7-2 to TRBJ1-2; D ambiguous. Germline CDR1 SGHTA, CDR2 FQGNSA. The V gene lost 0 bases and the J gene lost 2 bases, with 7 bases spanning the gap. The CDR3 covers 14 residues. The CDR3 bases are TGTGCCAGCAGCTTAGCCTTCAACAACTATGGCTACACCTTC. It specifies CASSLAFNNYGYTF.

V usage is TRBV12-3 or TRBV12-4 and J usage is TRBJ1-1; no clear D gene. The length of the CDR3 is 14 residues. Trimming shortened V by 2 bases and J by 3 bases, and 10 bases separated the two germline ends. The CDR3: CASSLRDGYTEAFF. The CDR3 coding sequence is TGTGCCAGCAGTTTACGAGACGGATACACTGAAGCTTTCTTT.

There are a few counts of this clonotype. V usage is TRBV2 and J usage is TRBJ2-7; TRBD2 agrees at 10 bases. V was clipped by 6 bases and J by 5 bases; unmatched bases: 1. The length of the CDR3 is 12 residues. CDR1 and CDR2 from the germline V gene are SNHLY and FYNNEI. The CDR3 reads CASRTSGHEQYF. The CDR3 DNA sequence: TGTGCCAGCAGGACTAGCGGGCACGAGCAGTACTTC. The full variable domain, in which reference TRBV2 and TRBJ2-7 provide the parts outside the CDR3, is EPEVTQTPSHQVTQMGQEVILRCVPISNHLYFYWYRQILGQKVEFLVSFYNNEISEKSEIFDDQFSVERPDGSNFTLKIRSTKLEDSAMYFCASRTSGHEQYFGPGTRLTVT.

This chain joins TRBV7-9 and TRBJ2-5, with TRBD1 identical over 8 bases. The CDR3 length is 14 residues. V lost 1 base to trimming and J lost 5 bases; unmatched junction nucleotides: 3. Germline CDR1 is SEHNR and CDR2 is FQNEAQ (reference sequence). The CDR3, as DNA: TGTGCCAGCAGCTTAGAGGACAGGGTTGAGACCCAGTACTTC. Protein product: CASSLEDRVETQYF.

This clonotype occurred a few times. The V gene is TRBV6-5, the J gene TRBJ2-3, with no clear D. The ends were cut back, 4 bases at V and 4 bases at J, with 9 bases in the middle. The CDR3 extends over 13 amino acids. The V gene's germline CDR1 is MNHEY and CDR2 SVGAGI. For the CDR3, the DNA is TGTGCCAGCAGTTCCAGACCGGCAGATACGCAGTATTTT. Translation: CASSSRPADTQYF.

This clonotype came up a few times. This chain connects TRBV7-2 to TRBJ1-5, with D unclear. CDR1 SGHTA and CDR2 FQGNSA come from the germline V gene. The CDR3 consists of 13 residues. V was clipped by 6 bases and J by 4 bases, with 10 bases between them. The DNA for the CDR3 is TGTGCCAGCAGTGCCGGGCCAAATCAGCCCCAGCATTTT. This translates into CASSAGPNQPQHF. The whole variable domain, remainder taken from reference TRBV7-2 and TRBJ1-5, is GAGVSQSPSNKVTEKGKDVELRCDPISGHTALYWYRQSLGQGLEFLIYFQGNSAPDKSGLPSDRFSAERTGGSVSTLTIQRTQQEDSAVYLCASSAGPNQPQHFGDGTRLSIL.

This clonotype was observed a handful of times. This rearrangement joins TRBV28 to TRBJ2-7, with a tentative D call TRBD1 (6 bases). V was trimmed by 5 bases and J by 3 bases, leaving 14 bases between them. Germline CDR1 MDHEN, CDR2 SYDVKM. This CDR3 has 14 residues. Here the CDR3 DNA reads TGTGCCAGCAGTCCCCCGGACAGACTCTACGAGCAGTACTTC. Translation: CASSPPDRLYEQYF.

The rearrangement joins TRBV14 to TRBJ2-5; tentatively, D is TRBD1 (5 bases). The CDR3 runs 14 residues. CDR1 and CDR2 (germline): SGHDN, FVKESK. Trimming removed 4 bases at V and 2 bases at J, with 11 bases between. Written as DNA, the CDR3 is TGTGCCAGCAGCCTAAGACAGTTACAAGAGACCCAGTACTTC. Translated, it gives CASSLRQLQETQYF. The complete variable domain, with remaining parts taken from reference TRBV14 and TRBJ2-5, reads EAGVTQFPSHSVIEKGQTVTLRCDPISGHDNLYWYRRVMGKEIKFLLHFVKESKQDESGMPNNRFLAERTGGTYSTLKVQPAELEDSGVYFCASSLRQLQETQYFGPGTRLLVL.